One and the same sample provided the 16 T cell receptor beta chains below, sequenced in a study of CDR3 diversity in severe acne. TCRdb processed the PCR reads anew with MiXCR; each CDR3 protein has one entry. This table holds around 94,000 distinct CDR3 sequences, about half found once. The sequenced material came from blood. The source of these receptors is a male donor with acne.

CDR3 coding DNA: TGTGCCACCAGCGGGACAGGGGGCTTTACAGATACGCAGTATTTT. Residues: CATSGTGGFTDTQYF. J is TRBJ2-3 and V is TRBV24-1; 12 bases map to TRBD1. Germline trimming cut 7 bases from V and 3 bases from J; bases unmatched to any gene: 4. The CDR3 is made up of 15 amino acids. Germline values: CDR1 KGHDR, CDR2 SFDVKD.

This clonotype was recorded at least ten times. This rearrangement joins TRBV20-1 to TRBJ2-1; TRBD2 agrees at 7 bases. The trim removed 0 bases at V and 0 bases at J, leaving 8 bases unmatched. CDR3 length: 17 residues. In germline, CDR1 is DFQATT, CDR2 SNEGSKA (reference sequence). As DNA, the CDR3 is TGCAGTGCTAGAGATCTACTAGCGCCTCACTCCTACAATGAGCAGTTCTTC. It specifies CSARDLLAPHSYNEQFF.

J is TRBJ2-1 and V is TRBV20-1; the match to TRBD2 covers 11 bases. The V segment lost 3 bases and the J segment 4 bases; nucleotides outside the gene matches: 5. The CDR3 contains 15 residues. Germline V gene data show CDR1 as DFQATT and CDR2 as SNEGSKA (reference sequence). This CDR3 reads CSASLAGGPYNEQFF. DNA for the CDR3: TGCAGTGCTAGCTTAGCGGGAGGGCCTTACAATGAGCAGTTCTTC.

The chain combines TRBV7-6 with TRBJ2-6; no clear D. This CDR3 contains 16 residues. Germline values: CDR1 SGHVS, CDR2 FNYEAQ. Trimming pared 3 bases from V and 3 bases from J, leaving 12 bases between. CDR3 nucleotide sequence: TGTGCCAGCAGCTTGAGACCCACGGGTGGGGCCAACGTCCTGACTTTC. It yields the protein CASSLRPTGGANVLTF.

The CDR3, as DNA: TGTGCCAGCAGCTTAGAGACAGGGGGCTTTGACGAGCAGTACTTC. This gives the protein CASSLETGGFDEQYF. V gene TRBV7-2 combines with J gene TRBJ2-7; TRBD1 agrees at 10 bases. V was pared by 1 base and J by 5 bases, with 5 bases of the junction left unmatched. The CDR3 totals 15 residues. The germline V gene has CDR1 SGHTA and CDR2 FQGNSA.

This clonotype was observed at least ten times. This chain links TRBV2 with TRBJ1-6; D is unclear. Germline CDR1 reads SNHLY; CDR2 reads FYNNEI. The CDR3 is made up of 12 amino acids. Trimming shortened V by 4 bases and J by 8 bases, and 6 bases separated the two germline ends. The CDR3 loop reads CASSAGDSPLHF. CDR3 DNA: TGTGCCAGCAGTGCCGGGGATTCACCCCTCCACTTT.

The CDR3 DNA reads as TGTGCCAGCAGTGGGTCGGCCGCCTACTTAGCGGGAACCGGCGAGCAGTACTTC. It encodes CASSGSAAYLAGTGEQYF. The V call is TRBV6-1, the J call TRBJ2-7; TRBD2 agrees at 8 bases. The CDR3 extends over 18 amino acids. From germline, CDR1 is MNHNS and CDR2 SASEGT. Germline trimming cut 4 bases from V and 6 bases from J; bases unmatched to any gene: 20.

The chain joins TRBV19 to TRBJ2-1; 12 bases match TRBD2. This CDR3 region has 15 residues. V trimming: 1 base; J trimming: 7 bases; junction bases outside the gene matches: 2. Germline assignment: CDR1 LNHDA and CDR2 SQIVND (reference sequence). The CDR3 sequence is CASSIASGRDNEQFF. CDR3 in DNA: TGTGCCAGTAGTATAGCTAGCGGGAGGGATAATGAGCAGTTCTTC.

This sequence joins TRBV29-1 and TRBJ2-7; D call uncertain. The germline V gene encodes CDR1 SQVTM and CDR2 ANQGSEA. This CDR3 region has 14 residues. Trimming cost V 1 base and J 0 bases, with 10 bases left between them. CDR3 region: CSVEGPPASYEQYF. The CDR3 region has the DNA TGCAGCGTTGAAGGACCGCCCGCCTCCTACGAGCAGTACTTC.

On this clonotype: A much larger clone lies a single base off, so this may be a read error. The chain has TRBV9 and TRBJ2-7, with TRBD2 identical over 7 bases. The CDR3 is 16 residues long. Trimming took 0 bases from V and 5 from J; bases not matched to a gene: 11. CDR1 is SGDLS, CDR2 YYNGEE, per germline. Here the CDR3 DNA reads TGTGCCAGCAGCGTAGCAGGGTTGGGGGGGGTCGACGAGCAGTACGTC. Translated, it gives CASSVAGLGGVDEQYV.

This clonotype appeared many times. This chain joins TRBV9 and TRBJ2-7; a possible D gene is TRBD2 (5 bases). Germline CDR1 reads SGDLS; CDR2 reads YYNGEE. The CDR3 is 13 amino acids. Trimming took off 4 bases at V and 6 bases at J, with 14 bases between the two ends. The CDR3, as DNA: TGTGCCAGCAGCCCGGATCCTCGGGGCGAGCAGTACTTC. Translating gives CASSPDPRGEQYF. Drawing the rest from reference TRBV9 and TRBJ2-7, the complete variable domain is DSGVTQTPKHLITATGQRVTLRCSPRSGDLSVYWYQQSLDQGLQFLIQYYNGEERAKGNILERFSAQQFPDLHSELNLSSLELGDSALYFCASSPDPRGEQYFGPGTRLTVT.

This clonotype was seen repeatedly, ten times or more. This sequence joins TRBV10-2 and TRBJ2-7; D is uncertain. The CDR3 loop spans 11 amino acids. With 8 bases removed from V and 5 bases from J, the gap between germline ends came to 10 bases. Germline lookup yields CDR1 WSHSY and CDR2 SAAADI. The CDR3 here is CASQDVDEQYV. The CDR3 nucleotides read TGCGCCAGCCAGGACGTAGACGAGCAGTACGTC.

V and J are TRBV6-4 and TRBJ2-2; 14 nucleotides line up with TRBD2. V lost 8 bases, J lost 3 bases, and 8 bases stayed unmatched. Germline lookup yields CDR1 MRHNA and CDR2 SNTAGT. The CDR3 is 17 residues long. CDR3 amino acids: CASSGTSGSPHTGELFF. CDR3 coding DNA: TGTGCCAGCTCCGGGACTAGCGGGAGTCCCCACACCGGGGAGCTGTTTTTT.

This clonotype came up a few times. This chain joins TRBV2 and TRBJ2-3; TRBD1 aligns across 8 bases. The ends lost 6 bases at V and 2 bases at J; junction bases unmatched: 7. Germline V gene lookup returns CDR1 SNHLY and CDR2 FYNNEI. This CDR3 is built from 15 residues. CDR3 coding DNA: TGTGCCAGCAGGGACAGGGACAGTTACACAGATACGCAGTATTTT. Residues: CASRDRDSYTDTQYF. Full variable domain (outside the CDR3, taken from reference TRBV2 and TRBJ2-3): EPEVTQTPSHQVTQMGQEVILRCVPISNHLYFYWYRQILGQKVEFLVSFYNNEISEKSEIFDDQFSVERPDGSNFTLKIRSTKLEDSAMYFCASRDRDSYTDTQYFGPGTRLTVL.

The chain links TRBV25-1 to TRBJ2-7; 10 bases align to TRBD1. CDR1 is MGHDK, CDR2 SYGVNS, per germline. CDR3 length: 14 residues. The DNA of the CDR3 is TGTGCTAGAGATCCTCGGACAGGGGGTTACGAGCAGTACTTC. The encoded protein is CARDPRTGGYEQYF.

This clonotype turned up a few times. The rearrangement links TRBV29-1 to TRBJ2-7; 7 bases agree with TRBD1. Germline V gene data show CDR1 as SQVTM and CDR2 as ANQGSEA. Unmatched junction bases numbered 10, after V lost 8 bases and J lost 3 bases. The length of the CDR3 is 13 residues. The CDR3 spells CSPGTATDYEQYF. In DNA form, the CDR3 reads TGCAGCCCCGGGACAGCCACTGACTACGAGCAGTACTTC.